This record covers a single TCR beta chain. Sequencing was performed with immunoSEQ multiplex PCR; in TCRdb, only in-frame clones are kept and a portion is missing. The sample contains 170,000 or so clones, about four fifths of which appear only once. The data stem from a study of blood T cell repertoires in COVID-19. The germline V gene encodes CDR1 SGDLS and CDR2 YYNGEE. CDR3 length equals 16 residues. V was cut by 3 bases and J by 0 bases, with 13 bases left in between. The TCR originated in a young man with active or convalescent COVID-19. The chain links TRBV9 to TRBJ2-1; weak D call: TRBD2 (5 bases). Sequenced: peripheral blood. CDR3 DNA sequence: TGTGCCAGCAGCGCTAGCCCCGGCCCCTCCTACAATGAGCAGTTCTTC. Its protein is CASSASPGPSYNEQFF.